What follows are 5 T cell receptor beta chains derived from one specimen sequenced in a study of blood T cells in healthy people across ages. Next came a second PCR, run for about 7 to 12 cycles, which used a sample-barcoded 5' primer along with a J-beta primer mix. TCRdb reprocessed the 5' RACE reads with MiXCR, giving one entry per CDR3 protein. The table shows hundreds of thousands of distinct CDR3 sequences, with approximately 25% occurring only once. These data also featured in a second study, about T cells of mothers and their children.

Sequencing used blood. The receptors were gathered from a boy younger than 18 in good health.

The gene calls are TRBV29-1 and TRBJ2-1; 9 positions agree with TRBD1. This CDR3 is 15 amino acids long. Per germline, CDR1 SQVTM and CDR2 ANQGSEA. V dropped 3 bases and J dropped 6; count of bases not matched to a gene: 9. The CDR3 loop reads CSVEYRGLPANEQFF. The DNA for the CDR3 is TGCAGCGTTGAGTACAGGGGGCTCCCGGCCAATGAGCAGTTCTTC.

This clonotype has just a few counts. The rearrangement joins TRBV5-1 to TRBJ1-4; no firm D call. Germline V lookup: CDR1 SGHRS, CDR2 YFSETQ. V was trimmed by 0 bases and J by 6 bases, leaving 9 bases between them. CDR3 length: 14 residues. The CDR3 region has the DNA TGCGCCAGCAGCTTGGAACTTGATGATGAAAAACTGTTTTTT. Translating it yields CASSLELDDEKLFF. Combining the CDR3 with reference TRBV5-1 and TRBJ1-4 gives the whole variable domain KAGVTQTPRYLIKTRGQQVTLSCSPISGHRSVSWYQQTPGQGLQFLFEYFSETQRNKGNFPGRFSGRQFSNSRSEMNVSTLELGDSALYLCASSLELDDEKLFFGSGTQLSVL.

The CDR3 here is CAISESLAGARNEQFF. The CDR3 DNA is TGTGCCATCAGTGAGTCTCTAGCGGGAGCTCGGAATGAGCAGTTCTTC. This sequence joins TRBV10-3 and TRBJ2-1; 10 positions agree with TRBD2. V trimming: 0 bases; J trimming: 7 bases; junction bases outside the gene matches: 6. Looked up from germline, CDR1 is ENHRY and CDR2 is SYGVKD. The CDR3 is 16 amino acids.

The CDR3 protein is CASSAGGSSGANVLTF. In DNA form, the CDR3 reads TGTGCCAGCAGTGCTGGGGGGAGCTCTGGGGCCAACGTCCTGACTTTC. The chain employs TRBV7-2 and TRBJ2-6, with D possibly matching TRBD2 (6 bases). V shed 6 bases and J shed 0 bases, with 12 bases lying between them. The CDR3 has 16 amino acids. From germline, CDR1 is SGHTA and CDR2 FQGNSA.

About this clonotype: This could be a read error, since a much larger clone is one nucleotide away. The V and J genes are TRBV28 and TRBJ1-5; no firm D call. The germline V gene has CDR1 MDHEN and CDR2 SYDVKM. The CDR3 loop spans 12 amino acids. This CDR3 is CASSLSYQPPHF. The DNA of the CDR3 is TGTGCCAGCAGTCTAAGTTATCAGCCCCCGCATTTT.